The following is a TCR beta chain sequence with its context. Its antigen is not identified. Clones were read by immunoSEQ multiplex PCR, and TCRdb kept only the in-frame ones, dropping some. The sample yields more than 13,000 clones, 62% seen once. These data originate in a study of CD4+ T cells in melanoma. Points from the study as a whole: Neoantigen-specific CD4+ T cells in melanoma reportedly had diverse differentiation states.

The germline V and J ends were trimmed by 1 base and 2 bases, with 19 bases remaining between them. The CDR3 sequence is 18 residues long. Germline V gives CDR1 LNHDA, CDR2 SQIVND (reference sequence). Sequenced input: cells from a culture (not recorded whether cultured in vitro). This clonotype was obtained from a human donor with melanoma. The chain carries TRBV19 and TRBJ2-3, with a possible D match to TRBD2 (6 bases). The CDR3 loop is CASSIGGAAGTFTDTQYF. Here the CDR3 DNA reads TGTGCCAGTAGTATAGGAGGGGCCGCGGGGACCTTCACAGATACGCAGTATTTT.